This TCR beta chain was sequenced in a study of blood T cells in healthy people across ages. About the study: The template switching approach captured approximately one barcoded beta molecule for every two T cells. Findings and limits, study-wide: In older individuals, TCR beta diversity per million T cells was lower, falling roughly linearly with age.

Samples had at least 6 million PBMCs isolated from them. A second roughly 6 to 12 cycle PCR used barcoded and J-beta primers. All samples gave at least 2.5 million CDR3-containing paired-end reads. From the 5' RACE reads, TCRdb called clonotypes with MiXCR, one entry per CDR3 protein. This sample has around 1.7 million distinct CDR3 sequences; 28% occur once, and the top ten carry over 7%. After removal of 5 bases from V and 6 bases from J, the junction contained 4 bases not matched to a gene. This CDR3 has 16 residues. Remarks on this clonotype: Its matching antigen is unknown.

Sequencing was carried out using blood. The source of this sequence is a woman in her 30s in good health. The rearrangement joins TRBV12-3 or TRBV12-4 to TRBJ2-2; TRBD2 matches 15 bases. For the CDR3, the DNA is TGTGCCAGCAGTGCCAGGACTAGCGGGAGGGCCGGGGAGCTGTTTTTT. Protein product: CASSARTSGRAGELFF.